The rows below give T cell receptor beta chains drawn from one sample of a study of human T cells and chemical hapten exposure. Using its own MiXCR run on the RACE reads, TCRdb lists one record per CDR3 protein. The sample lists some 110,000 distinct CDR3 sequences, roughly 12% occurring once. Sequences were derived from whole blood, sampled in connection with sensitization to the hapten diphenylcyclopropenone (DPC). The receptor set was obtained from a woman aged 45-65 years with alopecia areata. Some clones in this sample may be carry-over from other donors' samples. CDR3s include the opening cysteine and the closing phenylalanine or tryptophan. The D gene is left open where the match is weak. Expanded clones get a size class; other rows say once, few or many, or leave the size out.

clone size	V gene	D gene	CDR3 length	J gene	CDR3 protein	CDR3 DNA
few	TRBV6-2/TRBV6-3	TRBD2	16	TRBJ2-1	CASSYPIAGETNEQFF	TGTGCCAGCAGTTACCCTATAGCGGGGGAGACCAATGAGCAGTTCTTC
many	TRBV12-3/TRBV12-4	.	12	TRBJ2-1	CASSSTGPIQFF	TGTGCCAGCAGTTCTACGGGACCGATCCAGTTCTTC
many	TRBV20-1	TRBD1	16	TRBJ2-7	CSAPNPGQGSSYEQYF	TGCAGTGCTCCCAACCCGGGACAGGGATCCTCCTACGAGCAGTACTTC
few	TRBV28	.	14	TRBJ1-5	CASSPAQGRGPQHF	TGTGCCAGCAGCCCCGCCCAGGGGAGAGGGCCCCAGCATTTT
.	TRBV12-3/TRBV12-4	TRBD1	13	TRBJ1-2	CASSLQGAKGYTF	TGTGCCAGCAGTCTTCAGGGGGCGAAGGGCTACACCTTC
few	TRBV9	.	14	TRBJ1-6	CASSAGTPREPLHF	TGTGCCAGCAGCGCCGGGACCCCGAGAGAACCCCTCCACTTT
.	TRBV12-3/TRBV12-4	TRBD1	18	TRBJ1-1	CASTLDRGGMAGGTEAFF	TGTGCCAGCACCCTTGACAGGGGGGGGATGGCTGGCGGCACTGAAGCTTTCTTT
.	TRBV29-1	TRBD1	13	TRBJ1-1	CSVGQGGLYEAFF	TGCAGCGTTGGGCAGGGGGGACTCTATGAAGCTTTCTTT
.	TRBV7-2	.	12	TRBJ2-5	CASRGQQETQYF	TGTGCCAGCAGGGGGCAACAAGAGACCCAGTACTTC
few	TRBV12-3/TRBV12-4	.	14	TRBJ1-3	CASSFNGVGNTIYF	TGTGCCAGCAGTTTTAACGGGGTTGGAAACACCATATATTTT